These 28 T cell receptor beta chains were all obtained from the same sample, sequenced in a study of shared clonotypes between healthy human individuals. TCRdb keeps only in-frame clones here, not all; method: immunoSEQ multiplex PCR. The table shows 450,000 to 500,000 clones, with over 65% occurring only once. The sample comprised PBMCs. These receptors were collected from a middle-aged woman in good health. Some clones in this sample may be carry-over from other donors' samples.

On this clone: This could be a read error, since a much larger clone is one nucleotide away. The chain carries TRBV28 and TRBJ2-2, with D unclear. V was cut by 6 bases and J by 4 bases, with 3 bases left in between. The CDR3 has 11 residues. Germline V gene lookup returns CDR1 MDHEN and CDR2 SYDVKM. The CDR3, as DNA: TGTGCCAGCAGGACCACCGGGGAGCTGTTTTTT. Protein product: CASRTTGELFF.

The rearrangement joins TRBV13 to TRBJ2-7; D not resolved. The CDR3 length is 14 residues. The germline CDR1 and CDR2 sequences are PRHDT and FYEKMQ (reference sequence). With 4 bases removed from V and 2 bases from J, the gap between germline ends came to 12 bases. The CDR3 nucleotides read TGTGCCAGCAGCTCCGCCTACGAAACCTACGAGCAGTACTTC. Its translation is CASSSAYETYEQYF. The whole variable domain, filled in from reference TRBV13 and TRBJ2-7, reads AAGVIQSPRHLIKEKRETATLKCYPIPRHDTVYWYQQGPGQDPQFLISFYEKMQSDKGSIPDRFSAQQFSDYHSELNMSSLELGDSALYFCASSSAYETYEQYFGPGTRLTVT.

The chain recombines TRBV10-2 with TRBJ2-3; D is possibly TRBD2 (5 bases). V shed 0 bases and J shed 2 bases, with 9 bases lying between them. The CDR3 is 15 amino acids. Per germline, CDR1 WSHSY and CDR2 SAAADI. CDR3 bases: TGCGCCAGCAGTGAGTCGAGGGCCAACACAGATACGCAGTATTTT. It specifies CASSESRANTDTQYF.

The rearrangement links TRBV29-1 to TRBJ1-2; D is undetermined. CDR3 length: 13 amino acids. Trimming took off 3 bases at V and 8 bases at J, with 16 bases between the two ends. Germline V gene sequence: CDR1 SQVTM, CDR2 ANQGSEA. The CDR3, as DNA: TGCAGCGTTGAGAGGGCAGGCCGGCAAGGCTACACCTTC. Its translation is CSVERAGRQGYTF.

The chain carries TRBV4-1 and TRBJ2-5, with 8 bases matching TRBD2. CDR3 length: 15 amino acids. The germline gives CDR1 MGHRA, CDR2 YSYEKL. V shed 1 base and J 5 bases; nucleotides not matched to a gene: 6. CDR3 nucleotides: TGCGCCAGCAGCCAAGTCCCCGGGAGGGATGAGACCCAGTACTTC. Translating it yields CASSQVPGRDETQYF.

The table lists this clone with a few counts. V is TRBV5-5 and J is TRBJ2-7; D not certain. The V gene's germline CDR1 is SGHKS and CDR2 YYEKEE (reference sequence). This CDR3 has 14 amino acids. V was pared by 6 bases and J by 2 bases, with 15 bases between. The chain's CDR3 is CASTHTTATYEQYF. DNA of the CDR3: TGTGCCAGCACCCATACCACGGCCACCTACGAGCAGTACTTC.

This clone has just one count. The chain's CDR3 is CASSLISGADTQYF. DNA for the CDR3: TGTGCCAGCAGCTTGATTAGCGGGGCAGATACGCAGTATTTT. The chain couples TRBV5-6 to TRBJ2-3, with TRBD2 identical over 8 bases. CDR1 and CDR2 (germline): SGHDT, YYEEEE. Trimming took 1 base from V and 4 from J; bases not matched to a gene: 2. The CDR3 covers 14 residues. The variable domain in full, completed from reference TRBV5-6 and TRBJ2-3, reads DAGVTQSPTHLIKTRGQQVTLRCSPKSGHDTVSWYQQALGQGPQFIFQYYEEEERQRGNFPDRFSGHQFPNYSSELNVNALLLGDSALYLCASSLISGADTQYFGPGTRLTVL.

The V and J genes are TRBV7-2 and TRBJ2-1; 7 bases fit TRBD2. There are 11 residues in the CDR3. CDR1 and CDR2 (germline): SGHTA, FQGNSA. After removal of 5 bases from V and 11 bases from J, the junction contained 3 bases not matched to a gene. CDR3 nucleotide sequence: TGTGCCAGCAGCCCGGGGACTAAGCAGTTCTTC. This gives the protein CASSPGTKQFF.

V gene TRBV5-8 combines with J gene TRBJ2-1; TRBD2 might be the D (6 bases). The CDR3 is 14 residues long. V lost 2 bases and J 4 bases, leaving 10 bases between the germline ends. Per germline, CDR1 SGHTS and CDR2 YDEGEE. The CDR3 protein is CASSFWGRYNEQFF. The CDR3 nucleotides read TGTGCCAGCAGCTTCTGGGGGAGGTACAATGAGCAGTTCTTC.

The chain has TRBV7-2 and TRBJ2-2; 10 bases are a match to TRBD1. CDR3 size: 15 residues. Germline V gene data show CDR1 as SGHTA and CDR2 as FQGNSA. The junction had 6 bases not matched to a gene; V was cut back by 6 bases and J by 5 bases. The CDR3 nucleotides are TGTGCCAGCAGATGGGGGACAGGGGTTACCGGGGAGCTGTTTTTT. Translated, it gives CASRWGTGVTGELFF.

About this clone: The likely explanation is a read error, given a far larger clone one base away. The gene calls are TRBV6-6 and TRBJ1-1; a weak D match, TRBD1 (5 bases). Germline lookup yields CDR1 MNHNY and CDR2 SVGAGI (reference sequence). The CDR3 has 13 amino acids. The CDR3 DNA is TGTGCCAGCAGCAAGGGGATGAACACTAAAGCTTTCTTT. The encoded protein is CASSKGMNTKAFF.

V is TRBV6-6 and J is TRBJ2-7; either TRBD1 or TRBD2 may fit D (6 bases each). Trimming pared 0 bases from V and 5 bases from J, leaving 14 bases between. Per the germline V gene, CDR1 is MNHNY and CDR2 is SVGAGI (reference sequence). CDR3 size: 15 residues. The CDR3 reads CASSYSTGRGNEQYF. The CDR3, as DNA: TGTGCCAGCAGTTACTCGACAGGCCGCGGGAACGAGCAGTACTTC.

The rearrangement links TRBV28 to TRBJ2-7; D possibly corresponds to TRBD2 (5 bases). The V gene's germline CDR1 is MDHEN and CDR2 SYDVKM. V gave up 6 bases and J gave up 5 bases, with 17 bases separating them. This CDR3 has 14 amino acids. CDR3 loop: CASSRPGIIHEQYF. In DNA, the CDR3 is TGTGCCAGCAGCCGGCCCGGGATAATCCACGAGCAGTACTTC.

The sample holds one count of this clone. Written as DNA, the CDR3 is TGTGCCAGCAGTGTCAGACTAGCGTCCGACACAGATACGCAGTATTTT. This gives the protein CASSVRLASDTDTQYF. This chain links TRBV6-1 with TRBJ2-3, with 8 bases identical to TRBD2. Trimming cost V 4 bases and J 2 bases; bases outside gene matches: 8. CDR3 length: 16 residues. In germline, CDR1 is MNHNS, CDR2 SASEGT.

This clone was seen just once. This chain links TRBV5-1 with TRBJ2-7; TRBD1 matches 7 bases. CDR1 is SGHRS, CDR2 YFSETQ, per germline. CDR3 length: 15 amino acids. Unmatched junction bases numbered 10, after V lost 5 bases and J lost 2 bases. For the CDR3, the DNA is TGCGCCAGCAGTTCCGGGACAGCCAATACCTACGAGCAGTACTTC. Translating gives CASSSGTANTYEQYF.

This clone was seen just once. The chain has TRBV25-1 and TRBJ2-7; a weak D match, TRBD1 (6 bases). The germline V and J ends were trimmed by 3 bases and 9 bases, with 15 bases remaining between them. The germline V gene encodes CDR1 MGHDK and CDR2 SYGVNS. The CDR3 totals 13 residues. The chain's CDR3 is CASSEGASAVQYF. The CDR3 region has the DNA TGTGCCAGCAGTGAGGGGGCGTCGGCTGTGCAGTACTTC.

The CDR3 protein is CAWSSIGTANSPLHF. As DNA, the CDR3 is TGTGCCTGGAGTTCCATCGGGACCGCGAATTCACCCCTCCACTTT. V is TRBV30 and J is TRBJ1-6; tentative D call: TRBD1 (5 bases). Trimming removed 2 bases at V and 7 bases at J, with 15 bases between. Germline CDR1 reads GTSNPN; CDR2 reads SVGIG (reference sequence). CDR3 length: 15 residues.

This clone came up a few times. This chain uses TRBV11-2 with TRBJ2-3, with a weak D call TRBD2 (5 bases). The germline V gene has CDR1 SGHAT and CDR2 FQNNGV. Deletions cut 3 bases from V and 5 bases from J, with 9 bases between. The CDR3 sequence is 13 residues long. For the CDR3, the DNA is TGTGCCAGCAGCTTTTCGGGGAGAGATACGCAGTATTTT. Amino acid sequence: CASSFSGRDTQYF. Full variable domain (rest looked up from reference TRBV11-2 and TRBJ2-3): EAGVAQSPRYKIIEKRQSVAFWCNPISGHATLYWYQQILGQGPKLLIQFQNNGVVDDSQLPKDRFSAERLKGVDSTLKIQPAKLEDSAVYLCASSFSGRDTQYFGPGTRLTVL.

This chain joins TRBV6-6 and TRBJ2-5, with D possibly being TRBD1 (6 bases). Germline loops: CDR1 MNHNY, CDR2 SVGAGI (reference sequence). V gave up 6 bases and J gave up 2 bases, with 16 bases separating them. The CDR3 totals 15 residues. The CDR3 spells CASRKDRVGQETQYF. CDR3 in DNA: TGTGCCAGCAGAAAGGACAGAGTCGGTCAAGAGACCCAGTACTTC.

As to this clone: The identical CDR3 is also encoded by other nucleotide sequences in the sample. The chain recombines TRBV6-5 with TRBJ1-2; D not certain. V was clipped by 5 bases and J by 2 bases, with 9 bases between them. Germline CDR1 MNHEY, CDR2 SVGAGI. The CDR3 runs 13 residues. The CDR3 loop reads CASSRRPNYGYTF. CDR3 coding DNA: TGTGCCAGCAGTCGGCGGCCGAACTATGGCTACACCTTC.

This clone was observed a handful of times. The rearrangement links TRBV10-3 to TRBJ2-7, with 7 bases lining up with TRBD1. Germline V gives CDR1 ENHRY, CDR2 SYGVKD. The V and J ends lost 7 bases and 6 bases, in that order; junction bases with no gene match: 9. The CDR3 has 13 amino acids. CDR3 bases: TGTGCCATCAACGCCGACAGGGTAGGCGAGCAGTACTTC. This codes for CAINADRVGEQYF.

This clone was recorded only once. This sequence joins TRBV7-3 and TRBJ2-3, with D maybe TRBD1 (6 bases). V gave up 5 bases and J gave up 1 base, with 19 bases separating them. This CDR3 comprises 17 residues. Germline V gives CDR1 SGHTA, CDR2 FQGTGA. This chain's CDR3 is CASSPRPRQDRTDTQYF. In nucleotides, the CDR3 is TGTGCCAGCAGCCCCAGACCCCGACAGGACCGCACAGATACGCAGTATTTT.

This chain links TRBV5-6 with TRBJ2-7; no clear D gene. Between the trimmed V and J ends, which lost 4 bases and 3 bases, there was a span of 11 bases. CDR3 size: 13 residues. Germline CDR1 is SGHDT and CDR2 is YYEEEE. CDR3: CASSMSHSYEQYF. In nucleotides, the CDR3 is TGTGCCAGCAGCATGTCACACAGCTACGAGCAGTACTTC.

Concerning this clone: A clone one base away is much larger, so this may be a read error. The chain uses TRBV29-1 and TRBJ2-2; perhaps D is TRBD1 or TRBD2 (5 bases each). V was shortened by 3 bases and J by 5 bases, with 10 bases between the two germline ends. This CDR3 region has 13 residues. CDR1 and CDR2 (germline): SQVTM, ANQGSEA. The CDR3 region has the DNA TGCAGCGTTGACGGGGCTGGGACCGGGGAGCTGTTTTTT. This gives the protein CSVDGAGTGELFF.

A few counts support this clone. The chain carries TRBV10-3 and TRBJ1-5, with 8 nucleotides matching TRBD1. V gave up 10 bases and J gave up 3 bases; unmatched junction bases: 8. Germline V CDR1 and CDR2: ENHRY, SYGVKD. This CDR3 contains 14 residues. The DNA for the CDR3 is TGTGCCACCACTCCGGACAGGGACAATCAGCCCCAGCATTTT. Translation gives CATTPDRDNQPQHF.

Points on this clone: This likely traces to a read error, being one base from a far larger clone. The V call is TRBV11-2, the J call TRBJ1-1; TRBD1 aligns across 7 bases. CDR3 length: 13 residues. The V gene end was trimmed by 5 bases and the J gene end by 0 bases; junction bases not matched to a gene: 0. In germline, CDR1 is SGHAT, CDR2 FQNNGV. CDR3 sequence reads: CASSGQVNTEAFF. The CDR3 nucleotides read TGTGCCAGCAGCGGACAGGTGAACACTGAAGCTTTCTTT.

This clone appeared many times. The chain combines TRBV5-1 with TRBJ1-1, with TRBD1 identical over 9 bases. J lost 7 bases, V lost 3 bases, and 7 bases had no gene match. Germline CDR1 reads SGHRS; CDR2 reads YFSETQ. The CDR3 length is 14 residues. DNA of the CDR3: TGCGCCAGCAGCTCGGGGACAGGGAAAAGTGAAGCTTTCTTT. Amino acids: CASSSGTGKSEAFF. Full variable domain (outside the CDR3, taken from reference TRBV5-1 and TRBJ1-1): KAGVTQTPRYLIKTRGQQVTLSCSPISGHRSVSWYQQTPGQGLQFLFEYFSETQRNKGNFPGRFSGRQFSNSRSEMNVSTLELGDSALYLCASSSGTGKSEAFFGQGTRLTVV.

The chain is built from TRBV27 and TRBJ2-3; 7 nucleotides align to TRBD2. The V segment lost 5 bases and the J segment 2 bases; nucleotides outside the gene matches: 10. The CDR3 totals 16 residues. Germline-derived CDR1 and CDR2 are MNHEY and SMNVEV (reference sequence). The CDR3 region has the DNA TGTGCCAGCAGTCCATCATCGGGAGGCTCCACAGATACGCAGTATTTT. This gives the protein CASSPSSGGSTDTQYF.